The present TCR beta chain was sequenced within a study of cytomegalovirus exposure and HLA in healthy donors. Regarding the study as a whole: TCR sequences were mostly rare, though some public TCRs occurred in many donors. A likely sequencing artifact accounted for one observed cluster of highly shared sequence variants.

It was with 60 Vbeta and 13 Jbeta primers that the PCR ran. TCRdb's copy holds only in-frame clones and misses some; the assay was immunoSEQ multiplex PCR. The sample consists of some 130,000 clones, 79% of them appearing once. V was shortened by 6 bases and J by 4 bases, with 19 bases between the two germline ends. Germline lookup yields CDR1 SEHNR and CDR2 FQNEAQ (reference sequence). CDR3 size: 16 residues. In the case of this clone: The target antigen is unknown.

This TCR derives from a man in his late teens or twenties in good health and CMV-seronegative. Sequencing was performed on PBMCs. The chain links TRBV7-9 to TRBJ1-3; tentatively, D is TRBD1 (6 bases). CDR3 DNA sequence: TGTGCCAGCAGAATTGGGGTCGGGACAAGAGGAAACACCATATATTTT. It translates to CASRIGVGTRGNTIYF.